The 2 T cell receptor beta chains in this list originate from one sample, sequenced in a study of blood T cell repertoires in COVID-19. The data were produced by immunoSEQ multiplex PCR, yet TCRdb's version contains in-frame clones alone and is incomplete. Of 90,000 to 120,000 clones listed, approximately 69% are singletons. The material sequenced was peripheral blood. Receptor source: an elderly man with acute or convalescent COVID-19.

This clone has just one count. The chain couples TRBV5-1 to TRBJ1-2; the D gene is possibly TRBD1 (5 bases). Germline V gene lookup returns CDR1 SGHRS and CDR2 YFSETQ. The CDR3 extends over 15 amino acids. V lost 4 bases to trimming and J lost 11 bases, with 24 bases between them. The CDR3 loop reads CASSLDGNLPGGYTF. CDR3 nucleotide sequence: TGCGCCAGCAGCCTGGACGGAAACCTCCCCGGGGGTTACACCTTC.

The rearrangement links TRBV29-1 to TRBJ1-1, with TRBD1 matching 9 bases. The V segment lost 6 bases and the J segment 4 bases; nucleotides outside the gene matches: 6. The CDR3 extends over 13 amino acids. Germline V gene lookup returns CDR1 SQVTM and CDR2 ANQGSEA. DNA for the CDR3: TGCAGCGTAAGACAGGGGGGAAGCACTGAAGCTTTCTTT. This encodes CSVRQGGSTEAFF.